Shown below are 25 T cell receptor beta chains from a single sample sequenced in a study of cytomegalovirus exposure and HLA in healthy donors (dated by TCRdb to about 2017). Library generation was performed with the immunoSEQ multiplex PCR assay. Not all clones reach the TCRdb copy of this immuneACCESS table, which keeps in-frame sequences only. Checked studies attribute under half of the gap to unresolved V genes and leave the rest unexplained. For this sample the table gives under 200,000 clones, of which roughly 91% were detected only once. The ten largest make up more than 3.5% of the sample. The sequencing input was PBMCs. The origin of the receptors is a man between 18 and 29 years old in good health and CMV-seropositive.

This chain joins TRBV19 and TRBJ2-6, with no clear D. In germline, CDR1 is LNHDA, CDR2 SQIVND (reference sequence). CDR3 size: 15 residues. V was cut by 4 bases and J by 3 bases, with 10 bases left in between. The DNA for the CDR3 is TGTGCCAGTAGTAGTGCCCAGTTTGGGGCCAACGTCCTGACTTTC. Its protein is CASSSAQFGANVLTF.

The genes are TRBV5-1 and TRBJ2-5; 7 positions agree with TRBD1. This CDR3 contains 14 residues. In germline, CDR1 is SGHRS, CDR2 YFSETQ. V lost 4 bases and J lost 1; bases outside the gene matches: 4. CDR3 DNA sequence: TGCGCCAGCAGCGAACAGGGGAGCCAAGAGACCCAGTACTTC. Protein sequence: CASSEQGSQETQYF.

The table lists this clone with a count of one. CDR3 nucleotide sequence: TGTGCCAGTAGTAAAGGACAGAGCTCCTACAATGAGCAGTTCTTC. Protein sequence: CASSKGQSSYNEQFF. The chain couples TRBV19 to TRBJ2-1; a weak D match, TRBD1 (6 bases). This CDR3 is 15 amino acids long. The V end was cut by 4 bases, the J end by 0 bases, with 10 bases between. CDR1 is LNHDA, CDR2 SQIVND, per germline (reference sequence).

The CDR3 DNA follows: TGTGCCAGCAGAAAGACAGGGGGAGAGACCCAGTACTTC. Its translation is CASRKTGGETQYF. The V call is TRBV27, the J call TRBJ2-5; the match to TRBD1 covers 9 bases. Germline CDR1 and CDR2: MNHEY and SMNVEV (reference sequence). The CDR3 runs to 13 residues. Germline trimming cut 6 bases from V and 4 bases from J; bases unmatched to any gene: 3.

This chain links TRBV19 with TRBJ1-1, with a tentative D call TRBD1 (5 bases). The germline V gene encodes CDR1 LNHDA and CDR2 SQIVND (reference sequence). The CDR3 is made up of 15 amino acids. Trimming took off 3 bases at V and 1 base at J, with 12 bases between the two ends. The chain's CDR3 is CASSIGQAGNTEAFF. CDR3 in DNA: TGTGCCAGTAGTATTGGACAAGCTGGGAACACTGAAGCTTTCTTT.

The rearrangement uses TRBV11-3 and TRBJ1-4, with D hard to call. The CDR3 sequence is 12 residues long. Looked up from germline, CDR1 is SGHNT and CDR2 is YENEEA. V lost 1 base and J lost 7, with 4 bases in between. This chain's CDR3 is CASSLVGEKLFF. The CDR3 DNA is TGTGCCAGCAGCTTAGTCGGTGAAAAACTGTTTTTT.

V and J are TRBV10-3 and TRBJ2-1, with 7 bases fitting TRBD1. The CDR3 has 14 residues. J was trimmed by 2 bases and V by 6 bases; bases with no gene match: 4. Per the germline V gene, CDR1 is ENHRY and CDR2 is SYGVKD. The CDR3 spells CAISRDRAYNEQFF. Here the CDR3 DNA reads TGTGCCATCAGCCGGGACAGAGCCTACAATGAGCAGTTCTTC.

The J gene is TRBJ1-2, the V gene TRBV27; 11 positions match TRBD1. This CDR3 comprises 15 residues. The V gene end was trimmed by 9 bases and the J gene end by 8 bases; junction bases not matched to a gene: 14. Germline V CDR1 and CDR2: MNHEY, SMNVEV (reference sequence). CDR3 nucleotides: TGTGCCAGTTGCGACCGGGACAGGGGGTATTGGGGCTACACCTTC. Encoded protein: CASCDRDRGYWGYTF.

This chain joins TRBV27 and TRBJ2-7; 9 bases align to TRBD2. Per the germline V gene, CDR1 is MNHEY and CDR2 is SMNVEV (reference sequence). The CDR3 is 15 amino acids. The V gene end was trimmed by 5 bases and the J gene end by 2 bases; junction bases not matched to a gene: 7. The CDR3 DNA sequence: TGTGCCAGCAGTAAGACTAGCGGTACAACCTACGAGCAGTACTTC. This encodes CASSKTSGTTYEQYF.

This clone was observed a single time. CDR3: CASSVRGGRDEQFF. The CDR3 region has the DNA TGTGCCAGCAGCGTAAGGGGCGGGAGGGATGAGCAGTTCTTC. This sequence joins TRBV9 and TRBJ2-1, with 9 nucleotides matching TRBD2. The CDR3 length is 14 residues. The germline V gene has CDR1 SGDLS and CDR2 YYNGEE. J gave up 8 bases and V 1 base, and 4 bases lay outside the gene matches.

The chain employs TRBV7-9 and TRBJ2-1, with a tentative D call TRBD1 (6 bases). The germline gives CDR1 SEHNR, CDR2 FQNEAQ (reference sequence). V was shortened by 4 bases and J by 8 bases, with 15 bases between the two germline ends. This CDR3 spans 14 amino acids. In nucleotides, the CDR3 is TGTGCCAGCAGCTATGGACAGCCAAGTGATGAGCAGTTCTTC. Protein product: CASSYGQPSDEQFF.

The chain employs TRBV7-3 and TRBJ1-1; weak D call: TRBD1 (6 bases). Germline CDR1 reads SGHTA; CDR2 reads FQGTGA. CDR3 size: 20 residues. The V gene lost 5 bases and the J gene lost 1 base, with 29 bases spanning the gap. Here the CDR3 DNA reads TGTGCCAGCAGCGAAACCCCACAGGGACTAGGTTTCCCGTCGAACACTGAAGCTTTCTTT. Translation: CASSETPQGLGFPSNTEAFF.

The V gene is TRBV10-3, the J gene TRBJ2-5, with no clear D. The CDR3 sequence is 15 residues long. Germline CDR1 is ENHRY and CDR2 is SYGVKD. V lost 2 bases and J lost 2, with 12 bases in between. CDR3 coding DNA: TGTGCCATCAGTGAGGGTCAGTTGCCGCAAGAGACCCAGTACTTC. Translating gives CAISEGQLPQETQYF.

The chain is built from TRBV5-1 and TRBJ1-1; no clear D gene. This CDR3 is 13 amino acids long. Germline lookup yields CDR1 SGHRS and CDR2 YFSETQ. Trimming shortened V by 3 bases and J by 0 bases, and 6 bases separated the two germline ends. The CDR3 DNA reads TGCGCCAGCAGCTCCAGGATGAACACTGAAGCTTTCTTT. Translated, it gives CASSSRMNTEAFF.

The genes are TRBV18 and TRBJ2-5, with TRBD1 matching 9 bases. After removal of 4 bases from V and 7 bases from J, the junction contained 7 bases not matched to a gene. Germline assignment: CDR1 KGHSH and CDR2 LQKENI. The CDR3 spans 14 residues. CDR3 nucleotides: TGTGCCAGCTCACAAGGACAGGGGATGGGGACCCAGTACTTC. Its protein is CASSQGQGMGTQYF. Together with reference TRBV18 and TRBJ2-5, the CDR3 gives the full variable domain: NAGVMQNPRHLVRRRGQEARLRCSPMKGHSHVYWYRQLPEEGLKFMVYLQKENIIDESGMPKERFSAEFPKEGPSILRIQQVVRGDSAAYFCASSQGQGMGTQYFGPGTRLLVL.

The chain carries TRBV23-1 and TRBJ2-7; TRBD1 aligns across 9 bases. TRBV23-1 is marked as an open reading frame, function uncertain. The CDR3 length is 16 residues. V lost 4 bases to trimming and J lost 2 bases; unmatched junction nucleotides: 9. CDR3 sequence: CASSPPGQGIAYEQYF. Written as DNA, the CDR3 is TGCGCCAGCAGTCCCCCAGGACAGGGGATTGCCTACGAGCAGTACTTC.

V is TRBV5-4 and J is TRBJ2-3; TRBD1 matches at 9 bases. Germline V gives CDR1 SGHNT, CDR2 YYREEE (reference sequence). V lost 2 bases to trimming and J lost 5 bases; unmatched junction nucleotides: 3. CDR3 length: 14 amino acids. CDR3: CASSLQGARDTQYF. The CDR3 coding sequence is TGTGCCAGCAGCTTACAGGGGGCGAGAGATACGCAGTATTTT.

V gene TRBV19 combines with J gene TRBJ2-7; 11 positions match TRBD2. Germline trimming cut 2 bases from V and 2 bases from J; bases unmatched to any gene: 2. The germline CDR1 and CDR2 sequences are LNHDA and SQIVND (reference sequence). The CDR3 sequence is 15 residues long. The CDR3 is CASSIIAGGPYEQYF. In DNA form, the CDR3 reads TGTGCCAGTAGTATAATAGCGGGAGGGCCCTACGAGCAGTACTTC.

Only one count was recorded for this clone. V is TRBV11-3 and J is TRBJ1-4; D is ambiguous. V was pared by 3 bases and J by 7 bases, with 6 bases between. CDR3 size: 12 residues. The germline V gene has CDR1 SGHNT and CDR2 YENEEA. The CDR3 sequence is CASSFGVEKLFF. CDR3 nucleotide sequence: TGTGCCAGCAGCTTCGGGGTTGAAAAACTGTTTTTT. Together with reference TRBV11-3 and TRBJ1-4, the CDR3 gives the full variable domain: EAGVVQSPRYKIIEKKQPVAFWCNPISGHNTLYWYLQNLGQGPELLIRYENEEAVDDSQLPKDRFSAERLKGVDSTLKIQPAELGDSAVYLCASSFGVEKLFFGSGTQLSVL.

The CDR3, as DNA: TGTGCCAGCAGCTCACCCTCCGCGAAGCAAGAGACCCAGTACTTC. Its translation: CASSSPSAKQETQYF. The chain links TRBV11-3 to TRBJ2-5; D not resolved. Deletions cut 4 bases from V and 2 bases from J, with 14 bases between. This CDR3 is built from 15 residues. Germline V CDR1 and CDR2: SGHNT, YENEEA.

The chain combines TRBV9 with TRBJ2-7; 7 bases agree with TRBD1. Trimming took 4 bases from V and 4 from J; bases not matched to a gene: 8. In germline, CDR1 is SGDLS, CDR2 YYNGEE. This CDR3 contains 14 residues. CDR3 sequence reads: CASSSGQTPYEQYF. The CDR3 nucleotides are TGTGCCAGCAGCTCGGGACAGACTCCTTACGAGCAGTACTTC.

The rearrangement joins TRBV7-9 to TRBJ1-2; D possibly corresponds to TRBD1 (6 bases). There are 15 residues in the CDR3. Germline assignment: CDR1 SEHNR and CDR2 FQNEAQ (reference sequence). V shed 5 bases and J shed 0 bases, with 13 bases lying between them. CDR3 in amino acids: CASSHRQAPNYGYTF. DNA of the CDR3: TGTGCCAGCAGCCATAGACAGGCCCCTAACTATGGCTACACCTTC.

A single count supports this clone. The chain joins TRBV6-1 to TRBJ2-5; 9 bases align to TRBD1. The CDR3 has 14 amino acids. Trimming at V came to 6 bases and at J to 4 bases, leaving 6 bases not matched to a gene. Germline V lookup: CDR1 MNHNS, CDR2 SASEGT. CDR3 sequence: CASRATGGGETQYF. Here the CDR3 DNA reads TGTGCCAGCAGGGCTACAGGGGGCGGAGAGACCCAGTACTTC.

The genes are TRBV19 and TRBJ1-1, with D possibly being TRBD1 (6 bases). Trimming took off 3 bases at V and 2 bases at J, with 19 bases between the two ends. This CDR3 is built from 17 residues. Germline assignment: CDR1 LNHDA and CDR2 SQIVND (reference sequence). CDR3 sequence reads: CASSINADSEINTEAFF. Written as DNA, the CDR3 is TGTGCCAGTAGTATTAATGCGGACAGCGAAATTAACACTGAAGCTTTCTTT.

The chain couples TRBV28 to TRBJ2-2; maybe TRBD2 (6 bases). This CDR3 is built from 16 residues. Trimming cost V 5 bases and J 4 bases, with 17 bases left between them. The germline gives CDR1 MDHEN, CDR2 SYDVKM. The CDR3 coding sequence is TGTGCCAGCAGTACTACTGGAGGGAAAATCACCGGGGAGCTGTTTTTT. Protein product: CASSTTGGKITGELFF.